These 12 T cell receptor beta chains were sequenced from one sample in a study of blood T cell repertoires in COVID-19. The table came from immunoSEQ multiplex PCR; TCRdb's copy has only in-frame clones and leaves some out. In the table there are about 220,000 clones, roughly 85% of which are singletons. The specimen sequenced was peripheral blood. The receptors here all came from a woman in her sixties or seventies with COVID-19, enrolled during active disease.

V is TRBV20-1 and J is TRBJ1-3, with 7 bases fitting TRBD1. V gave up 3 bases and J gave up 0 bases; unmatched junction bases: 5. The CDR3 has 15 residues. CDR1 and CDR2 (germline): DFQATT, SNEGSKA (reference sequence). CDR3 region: CSASRQGTSGNTIYF. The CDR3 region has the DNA TGCAGTGCTAGTAGACAGGGAACCTCTGGAAACACCATATATTTT.

The CDR3 nucleotides are TGTGCCAGTAAGGGGACAGCCGCTAACTATGGCTACACCTTC. Amino acid sequence: CASKGTAANYGYTF. This chain uses TRBV19 with TRBJ1-2; 7 bases are a match to TRBD1. Germline V gives CDR1 LNHDA, CDR2 SQIVND (reference sequence). This CDR3 has 14 amino acids. With 7 bases clipped from V and 0 bases from J, the junction kept 5 bases outside the gene matches.

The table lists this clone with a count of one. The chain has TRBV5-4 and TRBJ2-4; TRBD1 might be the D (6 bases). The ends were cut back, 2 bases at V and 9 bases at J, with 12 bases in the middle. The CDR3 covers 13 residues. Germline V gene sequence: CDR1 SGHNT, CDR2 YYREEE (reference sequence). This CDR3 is CASSFEQGGIQYF. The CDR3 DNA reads TGTGCCAGCAGCTTTGAACAGGGCGGCATTCAGTACTTC.

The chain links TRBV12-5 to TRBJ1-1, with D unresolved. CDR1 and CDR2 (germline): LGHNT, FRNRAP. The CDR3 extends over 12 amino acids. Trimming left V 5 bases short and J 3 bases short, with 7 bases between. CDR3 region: CASGPSDTEAFF. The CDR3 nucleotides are TGTGCTAGTGGTCCCAGCGACACTGAAGCTTTCTTT.

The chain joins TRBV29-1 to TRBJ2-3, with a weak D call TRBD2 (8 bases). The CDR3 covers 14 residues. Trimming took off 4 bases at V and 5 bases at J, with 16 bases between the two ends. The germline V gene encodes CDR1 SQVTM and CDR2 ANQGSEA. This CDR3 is CSVARQGLGDTQYF. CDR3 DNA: TGCAGCGTTGCAAGACAGGGACTAGGAGATACGCAGTATTTT.

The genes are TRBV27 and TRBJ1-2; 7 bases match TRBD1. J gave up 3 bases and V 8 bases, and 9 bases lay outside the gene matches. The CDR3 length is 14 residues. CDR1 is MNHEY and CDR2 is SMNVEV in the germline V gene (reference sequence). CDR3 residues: CASGQTGYDYGYTF. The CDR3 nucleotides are TGTGCCAGCGGACAGACAGGGTATGACTATGGCTACACCTTC.

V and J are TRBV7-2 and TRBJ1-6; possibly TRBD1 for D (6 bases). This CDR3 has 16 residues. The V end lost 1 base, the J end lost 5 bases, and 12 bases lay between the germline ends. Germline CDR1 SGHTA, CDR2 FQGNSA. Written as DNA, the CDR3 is TGTGCCAGCAGCTTAGTCGGGGGGCCGAATAATTCACCCCTCCACTTT. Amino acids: CASSLVGGPNNSPLHF. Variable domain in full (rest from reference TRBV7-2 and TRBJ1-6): GAGVSQSPSNKVTEKGKDVELRCDPISGHTALYWYRQSLGQGLEFLIYFQGNSAPDKSGLPSDRFSAERTGGSVSTLTIQRTQQEDSAVYLCASSLVGGPNNSPLHFGNGTRLTVT.

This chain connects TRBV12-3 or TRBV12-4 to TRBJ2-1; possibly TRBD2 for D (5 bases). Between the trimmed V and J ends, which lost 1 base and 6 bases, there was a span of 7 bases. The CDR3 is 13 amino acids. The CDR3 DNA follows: TGTGCCAGCAGTTTAGGGCGGGTCAATGAGCAGTTCTTC. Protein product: CASSLGRVNEQFF.

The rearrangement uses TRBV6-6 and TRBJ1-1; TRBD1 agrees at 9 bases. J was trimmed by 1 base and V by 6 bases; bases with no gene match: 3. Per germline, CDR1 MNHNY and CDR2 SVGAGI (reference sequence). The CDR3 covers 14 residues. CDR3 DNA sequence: TGTGCCAGCAGGCGGACAGGGGAGAACACTGAAGCTTTCTTT. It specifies CASRRTGENTEAFF.

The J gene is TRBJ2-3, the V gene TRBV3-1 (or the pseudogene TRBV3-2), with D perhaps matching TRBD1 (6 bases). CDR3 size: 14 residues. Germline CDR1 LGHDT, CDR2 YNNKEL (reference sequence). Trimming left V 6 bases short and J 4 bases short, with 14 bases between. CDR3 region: CASRQRGLADTQYF. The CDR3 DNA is TGTGCCAGCAGACAGAGGGGGTTGGCAGATACGCAGTATTTT.

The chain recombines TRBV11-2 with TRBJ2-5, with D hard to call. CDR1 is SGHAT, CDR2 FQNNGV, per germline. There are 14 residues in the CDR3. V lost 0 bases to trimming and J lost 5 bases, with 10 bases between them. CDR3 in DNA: TGTGCCAGCAGCTTAGATCACGGCAGGGAGACCCAGTACTTC. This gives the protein CASSLDHGRETQYF. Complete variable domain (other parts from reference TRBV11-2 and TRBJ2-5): EAGVAQSPRYKIIEKRQSVAFWCNPISGHATLYWYQQILGQGPKLLIQFQNNGVVDDSQLPKDRFSAERLKGVDSTLKIQPAKLEDSAVYLCASSLDHGRETQYFGPGTRLLVL.

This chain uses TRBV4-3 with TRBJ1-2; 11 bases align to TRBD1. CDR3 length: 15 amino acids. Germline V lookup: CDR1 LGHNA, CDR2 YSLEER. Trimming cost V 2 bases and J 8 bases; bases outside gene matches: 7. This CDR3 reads CASSQIGGQGGGYTF. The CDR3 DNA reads TGCGCCAGCAGCCAAATAGGGGGACAGGGGGGCGGCTACACCTTC.